These 26 T cell receptor beta chains were sequenced from one sample in a study of technical replicates of blood from a handful of donors. Sequenced by immunoSEQ multiplex PCR; TCRdb stores in-frame clones only, minus some. The sample has around 100,000 clones, around 96% seen once. Specimen: T cells isolated from PBMCs. All receptors come from a human donor in good health.

The chain links TRBV4-1 to TRBJ2-1, with TRBD2 identical over 11 bases. CDR3 length: 16 amino acids. Germline-derived CDR1 and CDR2 are MGHRA and YSYEKL. V was clipped by 4 bases and J by 4 bases; unmatched bases: 6. The CDR3 spells CASSLTTSGTYNEQFF. The CDR3 DNA follows: TGCGCCAGCAGCCTGACGACTAGCGGGACTTACAATGAGCAGTTCTTC.

This clone was picked up one time. The rearrangement uses TRBV7-9 and TRBJ2-7; TRBD1 agrees at 7 bases. In germline, CDR1 is SEHNR, CDR2 FQNEAQ (reference sequence). Trimming cost V 10 bases and J 0 bases; bases outside gene matches: 9. The CDR3 has 14 amino acids. The CDR3 sequence is CATQPGTASYEQYF. Here the CDR3 DNA reads TGTGCCACCCAACCCGGGACAGCCTCCTACGAGCAGTACTTC.

The V and J genes are TRBV6-1 and TRBJ1-1; D unclear. The CDR3 loop spans 14 amino acids. V dropped 3 bases and J dropped 5 bases, with 13 bases sitting between them. CDR1 is MNHNS, CDR2 SASEGT, per germline. The CDR3 coding sequence is TGTGCCAGCAGTGACGGACTGTATCGGACTGAAGCTTTCTTT. Amino acids: CASSDGLYRTEAFF.

A single count supports this clone. This sample also contains other DNA sequences that code for the same CDR3. The genes are TRBV19 and TRBJ2-7; 10 positions agree with TRBD2. The V gene's germline CDR1 is LNHDA and CDR2 SQIVND (reference sequence). V shed 1 base and J 3 bases; nucleotides not matched to a gene: 0. The CDR3 extends over 14 amino acids. The CDR3 sequence is CASSIASGSYEQYF. The CDR3 nucleotides are TGTGCCAGTAGTATAGCTAGCGGGAGCTACGAGCAGTACTTC.

In nucleotides, the CDR3 is TGTGCCAGCAGCTCGAGGACAGGGGCCTCCTACGAGCAGTACTTC. This sequence encodes CASSSRTGASYEQYF. The chain carries TRBV7-2 and TRBJ2-7; TRBD1 aligns across 9 bases. The CDR3 spans 15 residues. After removal of 4 bases from V and 0 bases from J, the junction contained 4 bases not matched to a gene. CDR1 and CDR2 (germline): SGHTA, FQGNSA.

This clone has just one count. The chain carries TRBV7-9 and TRBJ2-7; no definite D call. Germline CDR1 SEHNR, CDR2 FQNEAQ (reference sequence). Trimming pared 4 bases from V and 3 bases from J, leaving 16 bases between. There are 15 residues in the CDR3. The CDR3 reads CASSSVSAILYEQYF. The CDR3 nucleotides are TGTGCCAGCAGCTCAGTGAGCGCCATCCTCTACGAGCAGTACTTC.

The sample holds one count of this clone. The chain joins TRBV19 to TRBJ1-2; a weak D match, TRBD1 (6 bases). CDR1 and CDR2 (germline): LNHDA, SQIVND (reference sequence). Trimming pared 5 bases from V and 0 bases from J, leaving 16 bases between. The CDR3 covers 16 residues. This CDR3 reads CASSLAPDRANYGYTF. CDR3 in DNA: TGTGCCAGTAGTCTCGCCCCGGACAGAGCTAACTATGGCTACACCTTC.

CDR3 amino acids: CASSLSGNEQFF. CDR3 sequence (DNA): TGTGCCAGCAGCTTATCAGGGAATGAGCAGTTCTTC. The chain couples TRBV7-2 to TRBJ2-1, with D tentatively TRBD1 (5 bases). Trimming removed 2 bases at V and 7 bases at J, with 6 bases between. Germline CDR1 is SGHTA and CDR2 is FQGNSA. This CDR3 is built from 12 residues. Using reference TRBV7-2 and TRBJ2-1 for the parts outside the CDR3, the full variable domain is GAGVSQSPSNKVTEKGKDVELRCDPISGHTALYWYRQSLGQGLEFLIYFQGNSAPDKSGLPSDRFSAERTGGSVSTLTIQRTQQEDSAVYLCASSLSGNEQFFGPGTRLTVL.

J is TRBJ2-5 and V is TRBV25-1, with a possible D match to TRBD2 (6 bases). CDR3 length: 13 residues. Germline V gene data show CDR1 as MGHDK and CDR2 as SYGVNS. The V end lost 7 bases, the J end lost 2 bases, and 11 bases lay between the germline ends. The DNA for the CDR3 is TGTGCCAGCAATGGACGGGGGCAAGAGACCCAGTACTTC. Translating gives CASNGRGQETQYF.

The V gene is TRBV7-2, the J gene TRBJ2-7; 10 bases match TRBD2. The length of the CDR3 is 18 residues. Trimming at V came to 4 bases and at J to 5 bases, leaving 17 bases not matched to a gene. Germline CDR1 and CDR2: SGHTA and FQGNSA. Here the CDR3 reads CASSSRLLAGLLRDEQYF. The DNA for the CDR3 is TGTGCCAGCAGCTCACGCTTACTAGCGGGATTACTCCGCGACGAGCAGTACTTC.

The chain is built from TRBV28 and TRBJ2-7, with 7 bases lining up with TRBD2. The ends lost 6 bases at V and 3 bases at J; junction bases unmatched: 5. CDR3 size: 13 residues. Germline lookup yields CDR1 MDHEN and CDR2 SYDVKM. The CDR3 is CASSHAGVYEQYF. The CDR3 region has the DNA TGTGCCAGCAGCCACGCGGGGGTCTACGAGCAGTACTTC.

The chain employs TRBV10-3 and TRBJ2-1; 13 bases match TRBD2. The CDR3 extends over 14 amino acids. J gave up 9 bases and V 4 bases, and 3 bases lay outside the gene matches. Per the germline V gene, CDR1 is ENHRY and CDR2 is SYGVKD. The CDR3 DNA reads as TGTGCCATCAGTGGGACTAGCGGGAGAACTGAGCAGTTCTTC. Residues: CAISGTSGRTEQFF.

This clone was seen a single time. V and J are TRBV5-1 and TRBJ2-3; 8 positions agree with TRBD2. The ends lost 1 base at V and 3 bases at J; junction bases unmatched: 4. The CDR3 spans 15 residues. Germline CDR1 and CDR2: SGHRS and YFSETQ. In nucleotides, the CDR3 is TGCGCCAGCAGCTTGTACGCTAGCGGGACAGATACGCAGTATTTT. Translated, it gives CASSLYASGTDTQYF.

This chain links TRBV7-9 with TRBJ1-2; D is perhaps TRBD1 (6 bases). Looked up from germline, CDR1 is SEHNR and CDR2 is FQNEAQ (reference sequence). The V end lost 1 base, the J end lost 5 bases, and 11 bases lay between the germline ends. The CDR3 is 14 amino acids. CDR3 DNA: TGTGCCAGCAGCTTAGGACCGACAGGATATGGCTACACCTTC. Translated, it gives CASSLGPTGYGYTF.

This rearrangement joins TRBV19 to TRBJ1-4; no firm D call. The germline V gene encodes CDR1 LNHDA and CDR2 SQIVND (reference sequence). Trimming stripped 2 bases from V and 1 base from J, with 5 bases between. The CDR3 has 14 residues. The CDR3 is CASSIYVTNEKLFF. The CDR3 DNA reads as TGTGCCAGTAGTATATATGTAACTAATGAAAAACTGTTTTTT.

The chain has TRBV10-3 and TRBJ2-7; 7 nucleotides match TRBD1. The J segment lost 4 bases and the V segment lost 10 bases, leaving 10 bases of the junction unmatched. The germline V gene has CDR1 ENHRY and CDR2 SYGVKD. CDR3 length equals 13 residues. In DNA form, the CDR3 reads TGTGCCAGCAGGACAGGTACGGGTTACGAGCAGTACTTC. Translating it yields CASRTGTGYEQYF.

J is TRBJ2-1 and V is TRBV21-1; TRBD2 was called by the table and not checked on the DNA. TRBV21-1 is labeled a pseudogene. This CDR3 is 15 amino acids long. The CDR3 here is CASSKEKLSANEQFF. The CDR3 coding sequence is TGTGCCAGCAGCAAAGAAAAGCTGAGCGCCAATGAGCAGTTCTTC.

The J gene is TRBJ2-7, the V gene TRBV4-1; 8 bases agree with TRBD2. Germline CDR1 MGHRA, CDR2 YSYEKL. This CDR3 has 14 residues. V was pared by 0 bases and J by 5 bases, with 3 bases of the junction left unmatched. DNA for the CDR3: TGCGCCAGCAGCCAAGATGAACTAGCGGACGAGCAGTACTTC. It codes for CASSQDELADEQYF.

The V call is TRBV28, the J call TRBJ1-4; 7 bases align to TRBD1. The CDR3 sequence is 11 residues long. Trimming removed 7 bases from V and 12 bases from J; junction bases left unmatched: 5. The germline V gene has CDR1 MDHEN and CDR2 SYDVKM. CDR3 sequence (DNA): TGTGCCAGCAACCGGGGGACAGAACTGTTTTTT. This translates into CASNRGTELFF.

The chain is built from TRBV27 and TRBJ2-7, with 8 bases lining up with TRBD1. From germline, CDR1 is MNHEY and CDR2 SMNVEV (reference sequence). J was trimmed by 5 bases and V by 5 bases; bases with no gene match: 14. The CDR3 covers 16 residues. CDR3 amino acids: CASSPLGGQDLHEQYF. CDR3 DNA: TGTGCCAGCAGTCCGTTGGGGGGACAGGATCTCCACGAGCAGTACTTC.

This rearrangement joins TRBV30 to TRBJ1-3; D unclear. This CDR3 is 15 amino acids long. V was shortened by 0 bases and J by 0 bases, with 9 bases between the two germline ends. The germline V gene has CDR1 GTSNPN and CDR2 SVGIG (reference sequence). CDR3 in amino acids: CAWSVGQASGNTIYF. As DNA, the CDR3 is TGTGCCTGGAGTGTAGGCCAGGCCTCTGGAAACACCATATATTTT.

Concerning this clone itself: A junction boundary mismatches the germline segment, possibly from a read error. The J gene is TRBJ2-7, the V gene TRBV7-7; D may be TRBD2 (5 bases). The CDR3 totals 14 residues. Germline loops: CDR1 SSHAT, CDR2 FNYEAQ (reference sequence). The CDR3 nucleotides read TGTGCTAGCAGCGCGACCCTTAGGTCGGGGGAGCAGTACTTC. Translating it yields CASSATLRSGEQYF.

The chain joins TRBV11-2 to TRBJ2-7, with 10 bases aligning to TRBD1. V was pared by 4 bases and J by 3 bases, with 6 bases of the junction left unmatched. CDR1 SGHAT and CDR2 FQNNGV come from the germline V gene. The CDR3 is 15 residues long. DNA of the CDR3: TGTGCCAGCAGCTCCGGGACAGGGGACCTCTACGAGCAGTACTTC. Translated, it gives CASSSGTGDLYEQYF.

This clone was found once. DNA for the CDR3: TGTGCCAGCAGCTTAGACGCACTAGCGGGGACCACCGGGGAGCTGTTTTTT. Translation gives CASSLDALAGTTGELFF. The V and J genes are TRBV7-2 and TRBJ2-2; the match to TRBD2 covers 10 bases. This CDR3 spans 17 amino acids. The V gene end was trimmed by 1 base and the J gene end by 4 bases; junction bases not matched to a gene: 6. The germline CDR1 and CDR2 sequences are SGHTA and FQGNSA.

V is TRBV29-1 and J is TRBJ2-7; no reliable D call. CDR1 SQVTM and CDR2 ANQGSEA come from the germline V gene. CDR3 length: 13 residues. Deletions cut 0 bases from V and 0 bases from J, with 6 bases between. The CDR3 here is CSVEDRLSYEQYF. The CDR3 bases are TGCAGCGTTGAAGATCGTCTCTCCTACGAGCAGTACTTC.

The chain uses TRBV10-2 and TRBJ1-1, with 7 nucleotides matching TRBD1. Trimming removed 8 bases from V and 0 bases from J; junction bases left unmatched: 3. CDR1 is WSHSY and CDR2 is SAAADI in the germline V gene. The CDR3 length is 13 residues. This chain's CDR3 is CASRDSMNTEAFF. CDR3 DNA sequence: TGCGCCAGCCGGGACAGCATGAACACTGAAGCTTTCTTT.